Listed here are 28 T cell receptor beta chains from one sample, sequenced in a study of a mutant IDH1 vaccine in newly diagnosed glioma. Their antigens remain unidentified. Produced via immunoSEQ multiplex PCR; TCRdb's table is partial and in-frame only. The table includes 35,000 to 45,000 clones, 85% to 90% detected once. As to time point: week 35, safety follow-up. Each dose delivered 300 ug of mutant IDH1 20-mer peptide subcutaneously with imiquimod. This sample comprised PBMCs, obtained from a glioma patient whose treatment included an IDH1 peptide vaccine. The receptors were sampled from a man aged 35 to 55 with glioma.

V is TRBV6-6 and J is TRBJ1-1; D gene unclear. The CDR3 covers 13 residues. Germline CDR1 MNHNY, CDR2 SVGAGI (reference sequence). Trimming cost V 4 bases and J 1 base, with 7 bases left between them. Here the CDR3 reads CASSSTENTEAFF. DNA of the CDR3: TGTGCCAGCAGTTCGACTGAGAACACTGAAGCTTTCTTT.

V gene TRBV19 combines with J gene TRBJ1-1; the match to TRBD1 covers 7 bases. The CDR3 loop spans 14 amino acids. Trimming cost V 6 bases and J 4 bases; bases outside gene matches: 8. Germline V gene lookup returns CDR1 LNHDA and CDR2 SQIVND (reference sequence). This CDR3 is CASRITGESTEAFF. CDR3 DNA sequence: TGTGCCAGTAGGATCACAGGGGAGAGCACTGAAGCTTTCTTT.

V and J are TRBV2 and TRBJ2-7; 10 bases are a match to TRBD1. Trimming at V came to 4 bases and at J to 4 bases, leaving 10 bases not matched to a gene. Germline assignment: CDR1 SNHLY and CDR2 FYNNEI. This CDR3 has 16 residues. The CDR3 DNA sequence: TGTGCCAGCAGTGGCGCCGGGACAGGGGATCTGTACGAGCAGTACTTC. Translation: CASSGAGTGDLYEQYF.

The rearrangement links TRBV5-4 to TRBJ2-5; D gene unclear. CDR3 length: 13 amino acids. Germline V CDR1 and CDR2: SGHNT, YYREEE (reference sequence). The V end lost 4 bases, the J end lost 4 bases, and 11 bases lay between the germline ends. The CDR3 nucleotides are TGTGCCAGCAGCCCCGCAAACCGAGAGACCCAGTACTTC. Amino acids: CASSPANRETQYF.

The CDR3 DNA reads TGTGCCAGCAGTACGACAGGGAATTCACCCCTCCACTTT. Translation gives CASSTTGNSPLHF. The V gene is TRBV2, the J gene TRBJ1-6, with TRBD1 identical over 7 bases. The length of the CDR3 is 13 residues. Trimming took 5 bases from V and 7 from J; bases not matched to a gene: 2. Germline CDR1 reads SNHLY; CDR2 reads FYNNEI.

The rearrangement joins TRBV6-5 to TRBJ2-2; TRBD1 is a possible D gene (6 bases). The CDR3 has 15 residues. Trimming pared 4 bases from V and 0 bases from J, leaving 9 bases between. Germline loops: CDR1 MNHEY, CDR2 SVGAGI. The CDR3 DNA reads TGTGCCAGCAGTTCAGGGGCCGCGAACACCGGGGAGCTGTTTTTT. It translates to CASSSGAANTGELFF.

This rearrangement joins TRBV2 to TRBJ2-3; 12 nucleotides line up with TRBD2. Germline V gives CDR1 SNHLY, CDR2 FYNNEI. Germline trimming cut 10 bases from V and 3 bases from J; bases unmatched to any gene: 5. This CDR3 has 14 amino acids. CDR3 sequence reads: CATLLAGGTDTQYF. The CDR3 DNA reads as TGTGCCACCCTCCTAGCGGGGGGGACAGATACGCAGTATTTT. Full variable domain (rest looked up from reference TRBV2 and TRBJ2-3): EPEVTQTPSHQVTQMGQEVILRCVPISNHLYFYWYRQILGQKVEFLVSFYNNEISEKSEIFDDQFSVERPDGSNFTLKIRSTKLEDSAMYFCATLLAGGTDTQYFGPGTRLTVL.

This rearrangement joins TRBV7-2 to TRBJ1-2; D is ambiguous. CDR1 is SGHTA and CDR2 is FQGNSA in the germline V gene. CDR3 length: 13 residues. Between the trimmed V and J ends, which lost 0 bases and 2 bases, there was a span of 4 bases. CDR3 DNA: TGTGCCAGCAGCTTAGCAGGGAACTATGGCTACACCTTC. This gives the protein CASSLAGNYGYTF.

This clone was counted only a few times. This chain joins TRBV5-1 and TRBJ2-7, with a tentative D call TRBD1 (6 bases). The germline V and J ends were trimmed by 0 bases and 0 bases, with 10 bases remaining between them. Germline V gives CDR1 SGHRS, CDR2 YFSETQ. The CDR3 sequence is 15 residues long. CDR3: CASSLEQGSSYEQYF. Written as DNA, the CDR3 is TGCGCCAGCAGCTTGGAGCAGGGGTCCTCCTACGAGCAGTACTTC.

The J gene is TRBJ1-5, the V gene TRBV2; D is unresolved. The CDR3 has 13 residues. Trimming stripped 4 bases from V and 5 bases from J, with 9 bases between. Germline lookup yields CDR1 SNHLY and CDR2 FYNNEI. The CDR3: CASSGRAYQPQHF. CDR3 coding DNA: TGTGCCAGCAGTGGGAGGGCTTATCAGCCCCAGCATTTT. Complete variable domain (other parts from reference TRBV2 and TRBJ1-5): EPEVTQTPSHQVTQMGQEVILRCVPISNHLYFYWYRQILGQKVEFLVSFYNNEISEKSEIFDDQFSVERPDGSNFTLKIRSTKLEDSAMYFCASSGRAYQPQHFGDGTRLSIL.

CDR3 DNA sequence: TGTGCCAGCTCAGTACAGGGAAGGAATAGCAATCAGCCCCAGCATTTT. It is translated as CASSVQGRNSNQPQHF. This chain connects TRBV18 to TRBJ1-5; D might be TRBD1 (6 bases). CDR1 and CDR2 from the germline V gene are KGHSH and LQKENI. The CDR3 spans 16 residues. V lost 5 bases to trimming and J lost 0 bases, with 14 bases between them.

The chain couples TRBV28 to TRBJ1-3; a possible D gene is TRBD1 (5 bases). This CDR3 has 17 amino acids. Trimming took off 1 base at V and 0 bases at J, with 13 bases between the two ends. The germline V gene has CDR1 MDHEN and CDR2 SYDVKM. CDR3 sequence (DNA): TGTGCCAGCAGTTTATCCAGGGTACGGAGCTCTGGAAACACCATATATTTT. Translating gives CASSLSRVRSSGNTIYF.

The CDR3 loop reads CASSFRTGGTEAFF. DNA of the CDR3: TGCGCCAGCAGCTTCAGGACAGGGGGCACTGAAGCTTTCTTT. The rearrangement links TRBV5-1 to TRBJ1-1; 10 positions match TRBD1. The V gene's germline CDR1 is SGHRS and CDR2 YFSETQ. The CDR3 spans 14 residues. The trim removed 2 bases at V and 4 bases at J, leaving 2 bases unmatched.

The count of this clone is one. This CDR3 reads CASSEDRELTEAFF. The CDR3 nucleotides read TGTGCCAGCAGCGAAGACCGGGAACTCACTGAAGCTTTCTTT. The chain is built from TRBV9 and TRBJ1-1; D gene ambiguous. The V gene's germline CDR1 is SGDLS and CDR2 YYNGEE. The CDR3 is 14 amino acids. The germline V and J ends were trimmed by 3 bases and 4 bases, with 13 bases remaining between them.

The V and J genes are TRBV5-1 and TRBJ1-3, with D possibly matching TRBD1 (6 bases). Trimming shortened V by 4 bases and J by 0 bases, and 11 bases separated the two germline ends. This CDR3 is 15 amino acids long. In germline, CDR1 is SGHRS, CDR2 YFSETQ. Here the CDR3 reads CASSDGQYSGNTIYF. CDR3 in DNA: TGCGCCAGCAGCGATGGACAGTACTCTGGAAACACCATATATTTT.

The chain carries TRBV6-1 and TRBJ2-5; 14 bases map to TRBD2. Germline V CDR1 and CDR2: MNHNS, SASEGT. The CDR3 totals 18 residues. After removal of 0 bases from V and 3 bases from J, the junction contained 6 bases not matched to a gene. The CDR3 loop reads CASSEAPWTSGGKETQYF. The DNA for the CDR3 is TGTGCCAGCAGTGAAGCGCCCTGGACTAGCGGGGGGAAAGAGACCCAGTACTTC.

V gene TRBV6-1 combines with J gene TRBJ1-1; D remains unclear. The CDR3 has 15 residues. V lost 3 bases, J lost 5 bases, and 16 bases lay in between. Germline V lookup: CDR1 MNHNS, CDR2 SASEGT. CDR3 nucleotide sequence: TGTGCCAGCAGTGAGCCCCCGAGTCCTCATACTGAAGCTTTCTTT. Translating gives CASSEPPSPHTEAFF.

The chain recombines TRBV6-5 with TRBJ1-3; D call uncertain. The CDR3 contains 14 residues. Germline values: CDR1 MNHEY, CDR2 SVGAGI. Between the trimmed V and J ends, which lost 5 bases and 0 bases, there was a span of 8 bases. DNA for the CDR3: TGTGCCAGCAGTCGACAACCCTCTGGAAACACCATATATTTT. Residues: CASSRQPSGNTIYF.

The chain uses TRBV19 and TRBJ1-6; TRBD1 agrees at 9 bases. The CDR3 sequence is 17 residues long. V was clipped by 3 bases and J by 0 bases; unmatched bases: 3. The germline gives CDR1 LNHDA, CDR2 SQIVND (reference sequence). CDR3 coding DNA: TGTGCCAGTAGTATGGGGACAGGGCGCTCCTATAATTCACCCCTCCACTTT. Translation gives CASSMGTGRSYNSPLHF.

J is TRBJ1-4 and V is TRBV6-1; the D gene is possibly TRBD1 (6 bases). Trimming took 7 bases from V and 7 from J, leaving 7 bases between them. CDR1 and CDR2 from the germline V gene are MNHNS and SASEGT. The CDR3 contains 11 residues. CDR3 residues: CASTGVEKLFF. In nucleotides, the CDR3 is TGTGCCAGCACAGGGGTTGAAAAACTGTTTTTT.

The rearrangement joins TRBV28 to TRBJ1-2, with no clear D. Per germline, CDR1 MDHEN and CDR2 SYDVKM. The CDR3 is 13 residues long. The V end lost 4 bases, the J end lost 5 bases, and 11 bases lay between the germline ends. CDR3 in amino acids: CASSWGLLYGYTF. The CDR3 DNA is TGTGCCAGCAGTTGGGGTCTCTTATATGGCTACACCTTC.

V usage is TRBV6-6 and J usage is TRBJ2-7; 7 bases agree with TRBD1. The germline gives CDR1 MNHNY, CDR2 SVGAGI (reference sequence). J lost 0 bases, V lost 4 bases, and 3 bases had no gene match. This CDR3 is built from 14 residues. The CDR3 sequence is CASSSTGSSYEQYF. CDR3 sequence (DNA): TGTGCCAGCAGTTCGACAGGGTCCTCCTACGAGCAGTACTTC.

With regard to this clone: The junction does not match germline at one end; this may be a read error. This chain uses TRBV7-7 with TRBJ2-5, with TRBD1 matching 7 bases. The CDR3 consists of 13 residues. Germline lookup yields CDR1 SSHAT and CDR2 FNYEAQ (reference sequence). CDR3 in DNA: TGTGCTAGCAGCCGGGACAGACAAGAGACCCAGTACTTC. The encoded protein is CASSRDRQETQYF.

V and J are TRBV5-5 and TRBJ2-5; D may be TRBD2 (7 bases). The germline V gene has CDR1 SGHKS and CDR2 YYEKEE (reference sequence). The CDR3 length is 14 residues. The germline V and J ends were trimmed by 5 bases and 2 bases, with 13 bases remaining between them. As DNA, the CDR3 is TGTGCCAGCAGTAGGCGGGGGCAACAAGAGACCCAGTACTTC. This codes for CASSRRGQQETQYF.

J is TRBJ2-5 and V is TRBV7-8, with D hard to call. V was pared by 2 bases and J by 5 bases, with 6 bases between. The CDR3 sequence is 12 residues long. Looked up from germline, CDR1 is SGHVS and CDR2 is FQNEAQ. CDR3 sequence reads: CASSLYSETQYF. The CDR3 nucleotides are TGTGCCAGCAGCTTATATTCCGAGACCCAGTACTTC.

The chain employs TRBV28 and TRBJ2-3, with 7 bases identical to TRBD1. The ends lost 6 bases at V and 3 bases at J; junction bases unmatched: 12. Per germline, CDR1 MDHEN and CDR2 SYDVKM. The CDR3 is made up of 16 amino acids. CDR3: CASSSNRGGGTDTQYF. The CDR3 DNA is TGTGCCAGCAGCTCTAATCGAGGGGGCGGAACAGATACGCAGTATTTT.

The CDR3 nucleotides are TGTGCCACCTCAACCGGACAGGGGGCAGTTGGCAATCAGCCCCAGCATTTT. This translates into CATSTGQGAVGNQPQHF. V gene TRBV27 combines with J gene TRBJ1-5, with TRBD1 matching over 11 bases. CDR1 and CDR2 (germline): MNHEY, SMNVEV (reference sequence). The CDR3 totals 17 residues. V dropped 10 bases and J dropped 2; count of bases not matched to a gene: 13.

The V gene is TRBV29-1, the J gene TRBJ2-1; the match to TRBD2 covers 12 bases. Germline CDR1 reads SQVTM; CDR2 reads ANQGSEA. V lost 7 bases, J lost 7 bases, and 8 bases stayed unmatched. The CDR3 consists of 14 residues. The CDR3 loop is CSGRTSGEGNEQFF. Written as DNA, the CDR3 is TGCAGCGGGCGGACTAGCGGGGAAGGTAATGAGCAGTTCTTC.